The next 27 T cell receptor beta chains were all read from a single sample in a study of shared clonotypes between healthy human individuals. Sequencing used immunoSEQ multiplex PCR; TCRdb keeps in-frame clones, though not all of them. The sample gives under 1,100,000 clones, about 70% of which show up once; approximately 1.5% is in the top ten. The sequenced material came from memory CD4+ T cells sorted from blood. This sample's subset: CD45RA-negative fraction. All receptors derive from a man between 18 and 35 years old in good health.

The chain joins TRBV11-2 to TRBJ2-5; the D gene is possibly TRBD1 (7 bases). With 5 bases removed from V and 4 bases from J, the gap between germline ends came to 20 bases. The germline CDR1 and CDR2 sequences are SGHAT and FQNNGV. This CDR3 contains 16 residues. In DNA form, the CDR3 reads TGTGCCAGCAGCCGGGGACAGACTAGTATGGGAGAGACCCAGTACTTC. Protein sequence: CASSRGQTSMGETQYF.

The CDR3: CASSQTGRELVGELFF. CDR3 bases: TGTGCCAGCAGTCAAACGGGCAGGGAGCTTGTCGGGGAGCTGTTTTTT. V is TRBV27 and J is TRBJ2-2, with D perhaps matching TRBD1 or TRBD2 (5 bases each). Germline CDR1 is MNHEY and CDR2 is SMNVEV (reference sequence). The CDR3 length is 16 residues. V shed 5 bases and J shed 7 bases, with 20 bases lying between them.

This clone was seen many times. This chain links TRBV6-1 with TRBJ1-1; 8 nucleotides match TRBD1. Trimming removed 8 bases from V and 5 bases from J; junction bases left unmatched: 7. From germline, CDR1 is MNHNS and CDR2 SASEGT. The CDR3 totals 13 residues. Written as DNA, the CDR3 is TGTGCCAGCGCCCGGACAGGGTGGACTGAAGCTTTCTTT. Translating gives CASARTGWTEAFF.

This chain joins TRBV5-6 and TRBJ2-1, with D tentatively TRBD1 (5 bases). The CDR3 length is 14 residues. CDR1 and CDR2 from the germline V gene are SGHDT and YYEEEE. Trimming stripped 1 base from V and 5 bases from J, with 10 bases between. The CDR3 sequence: CASSLPRRDNEQFF. CDR3 DNA: TGTGCCAGCAGCTTGCCCCGCAGGGACAATGAGCAGTTCTTC.

As regards this clone: Other DNA sequences in the sample encode the same CDR3. The chain recombines TRBV30 with TRBJ1-1; no clear D. V lost 1 base and J 1 base, leaving 7 bases between the germline ends. The CDR3 has 13 residues. CDR1 and CDR2 from the germline V gene are GTSNPN and SVGIG (reference sequence). The CDR3 DNA reads as TGTGCCTGGAGTGGAGGTGGGAACACTGAAGCTTTCTTT. Translating it yields CAWSGGGNTEAFF.

This clone was found many times. The gene calls are TRBV5-1 and TRBJ1-1; D is ambiguous. CDR3 length equals 17 residues. V was pared by 5 bases and J by 1 base, with 21 bases between. Per the germline V gene, CDR1 is SGHRS and CDR2 is YFSETQ. The CDR3 region has the DNA TGCGCCAGCAGTATCGGACTTCGCCCCTACACGAACACTGAAGCTTTCTTT. This translates into CASSIGLRPYTNTEAFF.

The chain employs TRBV18 and TRBJ2-4, with D possibly being TRBD2 (6 bases). CDR1 and CDR2 (germline): KGHSH, LQKENI. The CDR3 has 13 amino acids. Trimming left V 4 bases short and J 11 bases short, with 15 bases between. In DNA form, the CDR3 reads TGTGCCAGCTCACAGGGACTGGGGAACCTTCAGTACTTC. Its translation is CASSQGLGNLQYF. The entire variable domain, with the rest obtained from reference TRBV18 and TRBJ2-4, is as follows: NAGVMQNPRHLVRRRGQEARLRCSPMKGHSHVYWYRQLPEEGLKFMVYLQKENIIDESGMPKERFSAEFPKEGPSILRIQQVVRGDSAAYFCASSQGLGNLQYFGAGTRLSVL.

This clone appeared a few times. J is TRBJ1-2 and V is TRBV9; D may be TRBD1 (5 bases). Trimming left V 3 bases short and J 1 base short, with 7 bases between. The germline V gene has CDR1 SGDLS and CDR2 YYNGEE. The CDR3 covers 13 residues. DNA of the CDR3: TGTGCCAGCAGCGGGACATATAACTATGGCTACACCTTC. It translates to CASSGTYNYGYTF.

This chain connects TRBV6-1 to TRBJ1-2; a possible D gene is TRBD1 (6 bases). The CDR3 consists of 14 residues. V lost 3 bases to trimming and J lost 4 bases, with 12 bases between them. CDR1 is MNHNS, CDR2 SASEGT, per germline. This CDR3 reads CASSDPQGVYGYTF. The CDR3 DNA reads as TGTGCCAGCAGTGACCCACAGGGTGTCTATGGCTACACCTTC.

The chain combines TRBV29-1 with TRBJ2-3; unclear D gene. This CDR3 has 15 amino acids. Between the trimmed V and J ends, which lost 2 bases and 0 bases, there was a span of 12 bases. Germline CDR1 and CDR2: SQVTM and ANQGSEA. CDR3 in amino acids: CSVEKIGLSTDTQYF. CDR3 DNA sequence: TGCAGCGTTGAAAAAATAGGGTTAAGCACAGATACGCAGTATTTT.

V usage is TRBV9 and J usage is TRBJ1-5; 7 bases map to TRBD1. Germline CDR1 is SGDLS and CDR2 is YYNGEE. After removal of 10 bases from V and 6 bases from J, the junction contained 10 bases not matched to a gene. The CDR3 runs 13 residues. CDR3 nucleotides: TGTGCCCCCAACAGGGGACGGCTTCAGCCCCAGCATTTT. Translating gives CAPNRGRLQPQHF. Using reference TRBV9 and TRBJ1-5 for the parts outside the CDR3, the full variable domain is DSGVTQTPKHLITATGQRVTLRCSPRSGDLSVYWYQQSLDQGLQFLIQYYNGEERAKGNILERFSAQQFPDLHSELNLSSLELGDSALYFCAPNRGRLQPQHFGDGTRLSIL.

The CDR3 spells CASSQPKGTSGRSYEQYF. The CDR3 nucleotides read TGCGCCAGCAGCCAGCCTAAAGGCACTAGCGGGAGATCCTACGAGCAGTACTTC. The V and J genes are TRBV4-1 and TRBJ2-7, with 11 bases fitting TRBD2. After removal of 3 bases from V and 1 base from J, the junction contained 11 bases not matched to a gene. CDR1 and CDR2 from the germline V gene are MGHRA and YSYEKL. This CDR3 has 18 residues.

V is TRBV6-4 and J is TRBJ1-2; 9 bases line up with TRBD1. Germline V lookup: CDR1 MRHNA, CDR2 SNTAGT. The CDR3 has 16 amino acids. V trimming: 4 bases; J trimming: 1 base; junction bases outside the gene matches: 7. For the CDR3, the DNA is TGTGCCAGCAGTGCCTCGCGGGACAGGGTTAACTATGGCTACACCTTC. This sequence encodes CASSASRDRVNYGYTF.

The chain employs TRBV5-1 and TRBJ2-3, with 7 bases that match TRBD2. This CDR3 is 17 amino acids long. V was clipped by 5 bases and J by 2 bases; unmatched bases: 14. Looked up from germline, CDR1 is SGHRS and CDR2 is YFSETQ. In DNA form, the CDR3 reads TGCGCCAGCAGTAACGAGGGCGGTAGCGGGTACACAGATACGCAGTATTTT. As protein: CASSNEGGSGYTDTQYF.

V is TRBV6-6 and J is TRBJ1-1, with 9 bases matching TRBD1. Trimming removed 5 bases from V and 5 bases from J; junction bases left unmatched: 9. The germline gives CDR1 MNHNY, CDR2 SVGAGI (reference sequence). The CDR3 loop spans 15 amino acids. CDR3 sequence: CASSSLDRGRTEAFF. CDR3 DNA sequence: TGTGCCAGCAGTAGTTTGGACAGGGGAAGGACTGAAGCTTTCTTT.

The chain employs TRBV12-5 and TRBJ2-1; 13 bases map to TRBD2. The CDR3 has 14 residues. CDR1 is LGHNT and CDR2 is FRNRAP in the germline V gene. V trimming: 4 bases; J trimming: 7 bases; junction bases outside the gene matches: 1. CDR3 sequence reads: CASGWGLAGNEQFF. The CDR3 nucleotides read TGTGCTAGTGGTTGGGGACTAGCGGGAAATGAGCAGTTCTTC.

This clone came up once. This chain joins TRBV6-6 and TRBJ1-4; a weak D match, TRBD1 (5 bases). The germline V gene has CDR1 MNHNY and CDR2 SVGAGI (reference sequence). The CDR3 runs to 15 residues. Trimming removed 5 bases at V and 8 bases at J, with 18 bases between. The CDR3 region is CASSPRTGEEEKLFF. DNA for the CDR3: TGTGCCAGCAGTCCCCGAACGGGGGAGGAGGAAAAACTGTTTTTT.

The CDR3 loop reads CASSSAAVDNEQYF. CDR3 nucleotide sequence: TGTGCCAGCAGTTCGGCGGCGGTTGACAACGAGCAGTACTTC. The J gene is TRBJ2-7, the V gene TRBV6-5; D unclear. The CDR3 runs 14 residues. CDR1 is MNHEY, CDR2 SVGAGI, per germline. The germline V and J ends were trimmed by 4 bases and 5 bases, with 15 bases remaining between them.

The gene calls are TRBV6-5 and TRBJ2-7; perhaps TRBD2 as D (5 bases). Trimming shortened V by 2 bases and J by 6 bases, and 17 bases separated the two germline ends. Germline V gene data show CDR1 as MNHEY and CDR2 as SVGAGI. The CDR3 is 15 residues long. As DNA, the CDR3 is TGTGCCAGCAGTTACCTACACGGAGGCCTGGGCGAGCAGTACTTC. This gives the protein CASSYLHGGLGEQYF.

This clone was found once. The chain joins TRBV30 to TRBJ1-6; possible D gene TRBD1, 5 bases. Trimming took off 4 bases at V and 7 bases at J, with 14 bases between the two ends. Germline assignment: CDR1 GTSNPN and CDR2 SVGIG (reference sequence). The CDR3 loop spans 14 amino acids. CDR3 nucleotides: TGTGCCTGGACCGCGGCGACAGTCAATTCACCCCTCCACTTT. It translates to CAWTAATVNSPLHF.

This chain uses TRBV29-1 with TRBJ1-4; TRBD1 is a possible D gene (5 bases). The V gene lost 6 bases and the J gene lost 8 bases, with 22 bases spanning the gap. Germline V gene lookup returns CDR1 SQVTM and CDR2 ANQGSEA. The CDR3 contains 15 residues. The CDR3 is CSVTLSQGSWEKLFF. The DNA for the CDR3 is TGCAGCGTCACATTGAGTCAGGGTTCGTGGGAAAAACTGTTTTTT.

V gene TRBV6-1 combines with J gene TRBJ2-6, with D unresolved. Deletions cut 0 bases from V and 0 bases from J, with 9 bases between. CDR3 length: 17 residues. Germline loops: CDR1 MNHNS, CDR2 SASEGT. The CDR3 nucleotides read TGTGCCAGCAGTGAAGCCGGCCATTACTCTGGGGCCAACGTCCTGACTTTC. This codes for CASSEAGHYSGANVLTF.

The rearrangement uses TRBV27 and TRBJ1-6; 11 bases fit TRBD1. CDR1 MNHEY and CDR2 SMNVEV come from the germline V gene (reference sequence). The CDR3 has 15 residues. Germline trimming cut 2 bases from V and 14 bases from J; bases unmatched to any gene: 8. The CDR3 is CASSLPGQGVPALHF. The CDR3 DNA is TGTGCCAGCAGTTTACCGGGACAGGGGGTTCCGGCCCTCCACTTT.

The chain recombines TRBV30 with TRBJ2-2, with 9 bases identical to TRBD2. The germline CDR1 and CDR2 sequences are GTSNPN and SVGIG (reference sequence). V trimming: 4 bases; J trimming: 4 bases; junction bases outside the gene matches: 7. This CDR3 is built from 15 residues. The CDR3 DNA reads as TGTGCCTGGACCCTCAGACTAGCGGCCACCGGGGAGCTGTTTTTT. Protein product: CAWTLRLAATGELFF. The whole variable domain, remainder taken from reference TRBV30 and TRBJ2-2, is SQTIHQWPATLVQPVGSPLSLECTVEGTSNPNLYWYRQAAGRGLQLLFYSVGIGQISSEVPQNLSASRPQDRQFILSSKKLLLSDSGFYLCAWTLRLAATGELFFGEGSRLTVL.

The chain links TRBV18 to TRBJ1-1, with 9 bases fitting TRBD1. V trimming: 6 bases; J trimming: 1 base; junction bases outside the gene matches: 3. This CDR3 contains 14 residues. Germline CDR1 is KGHSH and CDR2 is LQKENI. This chain's CDR3 is CASSMTGGNTEAFF. In DNA form, the CDR3 reads TGTGCCAGCTCCATGACAGGGGGGAACACTGAAGCTTTCTTT. Looking up the rest from reference TRBV18 and TRBJ1-1 gives the full variable domain: NAGVMQNPRHLVRRRGQEARLRCSPMKGHSHVYWYRQLPEEGLKFMVYLQKENIIDESGMPKERFSAEFPKEGPSILRIQQVVRGDSAAYFCASSMTGGNTEAFFGQGTRLTVV.

This chain's CDR3 is CSVLLPGRYEQYF. In DNA, the CDR3 is TGCAGCGTGCTCCTTCCTGGGCGGTACGAGCAGTACTTC. This chain links TRBV29-1 with TRBJ2-7; no clear D. CDR3 length: 13 residues. Between the trimmed V and J ends, which lost 6 bases and 4 bases, there was a span of 16 bases. Germline CDR1 and CDR2: SQVTM and ANQGSEA.

The chain has TRBV10-3 and TRBJ2-7; the match to TRBD2 covers 7 bases. The J segment lost 6 bases and the V segment lost 6 bases, leaving 8 bases of the junction unmatched. The germline V gene has CDR1 ENHRY and CDR2 SYGVKD. The CDR3 has 13 amino acids. The CDR3, as DNA: TGTGCCATCAGGTACATAAGGGAGGGCGAGCAGTACTTC. Translation gives CAIRYIREGEQYF.